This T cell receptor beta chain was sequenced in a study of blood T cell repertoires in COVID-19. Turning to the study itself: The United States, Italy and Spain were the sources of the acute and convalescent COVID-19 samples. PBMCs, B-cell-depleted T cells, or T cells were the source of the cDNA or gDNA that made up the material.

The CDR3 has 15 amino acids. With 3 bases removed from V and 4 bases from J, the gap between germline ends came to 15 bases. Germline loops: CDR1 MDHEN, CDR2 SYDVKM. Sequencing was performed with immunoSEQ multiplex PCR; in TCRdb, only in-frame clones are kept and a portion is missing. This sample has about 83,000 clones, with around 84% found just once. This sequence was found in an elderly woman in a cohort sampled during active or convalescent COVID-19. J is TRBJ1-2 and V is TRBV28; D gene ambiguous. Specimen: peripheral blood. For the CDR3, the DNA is TGTGCCAGCAGTTTTCGGTTGAGAGGGCCCTATGGCTACACCTTC. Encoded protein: CASSFRLRGPYGYTF.